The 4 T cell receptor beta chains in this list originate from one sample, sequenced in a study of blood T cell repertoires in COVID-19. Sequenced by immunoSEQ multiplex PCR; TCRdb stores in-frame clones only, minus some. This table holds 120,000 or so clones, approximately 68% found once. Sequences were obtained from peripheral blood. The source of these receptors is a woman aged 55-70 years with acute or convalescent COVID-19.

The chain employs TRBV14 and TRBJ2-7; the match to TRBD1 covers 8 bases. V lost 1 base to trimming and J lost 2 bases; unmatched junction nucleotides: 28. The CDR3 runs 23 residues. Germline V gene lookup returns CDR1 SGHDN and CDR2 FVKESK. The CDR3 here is CASSQVVVVSGRRTGTGPYEQYF. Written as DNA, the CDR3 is TGTGCCAGCAGCCAAGTCGTGGTGGTTTCCGGCCGCCGTACCGGGACAGGCCCCTACGAGCAGTACTTC.

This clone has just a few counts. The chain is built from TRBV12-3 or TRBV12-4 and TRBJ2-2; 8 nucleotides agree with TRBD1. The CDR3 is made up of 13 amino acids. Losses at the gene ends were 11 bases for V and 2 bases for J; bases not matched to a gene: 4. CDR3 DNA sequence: TGTGCCGGTGGACAGGGTAACACCGGGGAGCTGTTTTTT. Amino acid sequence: CAGGQGNTGELFF.

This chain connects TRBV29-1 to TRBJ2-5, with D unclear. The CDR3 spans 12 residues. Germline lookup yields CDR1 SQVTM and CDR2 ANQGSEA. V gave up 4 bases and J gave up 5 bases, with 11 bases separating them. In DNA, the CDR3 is TGCAGCGTTGGCCCTAGGCAGGAGACCCAGTACTTC. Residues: CSVGPRQETQYF.

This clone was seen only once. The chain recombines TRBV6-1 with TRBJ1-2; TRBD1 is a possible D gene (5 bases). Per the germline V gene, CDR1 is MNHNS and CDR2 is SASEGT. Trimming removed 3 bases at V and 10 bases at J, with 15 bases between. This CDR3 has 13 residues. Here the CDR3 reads CASSEGPVVDYTF. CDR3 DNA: TGTGCCAGCAGTGAGGGGCCAGTGGTTGACTACACCTTC.